This TCR beta chain originates from a study of blood T cell repertoires in COVID-19. Study details: Spain, Italy and the United States supplied samples that represented acute and convalescent COVID-19. The analysed material was cDNA or gDNA that came from T cells, B-cell-depleted T cells, or PBMCs.

V was pared by 10 bases and J by 4 bases, with 6 bases of the junction left unmatched. Germline V CDR1 and CDR2: SGHTA, FQGNSA. The CDR3 length is 13 residues. Original processing notes: How many nucleated cells were present was estimated from reference gene primer amplification. Libraries were prepared by immunoSEQ multiplex PCR; TCRdb keeps only in-frame clonotypes and omits some of them. That table is the source of V, J and clone size, and D and trimming were worked out from the DNA. The data show 150,000 to 200,000 clones, with 80% to 90% seen just once and 9.5% to 13% held by the top ten. The chain uses TRBV7-2 and TRBJ2-1; 8 nucleotides agree with TRBD2. Source material: peripheral blood. The sequence came from a human donor in a cohort sampled during active COVID-19. The CDR3: CAIGRASYNEQFF. CDR3 DNA: TGTGCCATCGGGAGGGCGTCTTACAATGAGCAGTTCTTC.